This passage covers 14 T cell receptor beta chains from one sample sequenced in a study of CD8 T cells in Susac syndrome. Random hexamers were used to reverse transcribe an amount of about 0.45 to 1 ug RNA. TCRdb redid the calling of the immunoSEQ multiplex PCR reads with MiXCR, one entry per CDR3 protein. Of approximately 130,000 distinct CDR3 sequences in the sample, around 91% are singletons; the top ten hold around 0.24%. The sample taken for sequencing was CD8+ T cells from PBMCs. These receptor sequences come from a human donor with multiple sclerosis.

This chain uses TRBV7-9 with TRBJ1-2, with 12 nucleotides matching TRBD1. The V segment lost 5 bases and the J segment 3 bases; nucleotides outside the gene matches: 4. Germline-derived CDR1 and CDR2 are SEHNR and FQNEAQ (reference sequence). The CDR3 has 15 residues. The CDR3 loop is CASSPGQGADYGYTF. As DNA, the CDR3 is TGTGCCAGCAGCCCGGGACAGGGGGCGGACTATGGCTACACCTTC.

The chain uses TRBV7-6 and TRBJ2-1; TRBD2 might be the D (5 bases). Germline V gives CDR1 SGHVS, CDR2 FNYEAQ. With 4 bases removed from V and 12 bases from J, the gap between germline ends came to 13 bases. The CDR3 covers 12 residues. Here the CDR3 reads CASSSGLIGQFF. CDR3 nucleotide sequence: TGTGCCAGCAGCTCCGGACTCATAGGGCAGTTCTTC.

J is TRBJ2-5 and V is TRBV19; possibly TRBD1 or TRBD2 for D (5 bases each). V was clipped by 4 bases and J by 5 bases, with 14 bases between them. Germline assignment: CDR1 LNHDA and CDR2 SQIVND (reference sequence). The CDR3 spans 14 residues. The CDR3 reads CASSRGTARETQYF. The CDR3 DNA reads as TGTGCCAGTAGTAGAGGGACGGCTCGGGAGACCCAGTACTTC. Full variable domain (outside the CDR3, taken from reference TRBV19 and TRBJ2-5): DGGITQSPKYLFRKEGQNVTLSCEQNLNHDAMYWYRQDPGQGLRLIYYSQIVNDFQKGDIAEGYSVSREKKESFPLTVTSAQKNPTAFYLCASSRGTARETQYFGPGTRLLVL.

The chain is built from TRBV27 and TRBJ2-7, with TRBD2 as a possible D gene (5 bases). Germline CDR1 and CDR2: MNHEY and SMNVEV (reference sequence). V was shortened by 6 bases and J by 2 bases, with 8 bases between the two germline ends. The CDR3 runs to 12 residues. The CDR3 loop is CASRDSAYEQYF. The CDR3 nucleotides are TGTGCCAGCAGGGACTCCGCCTACGAGCAGTACTTC.

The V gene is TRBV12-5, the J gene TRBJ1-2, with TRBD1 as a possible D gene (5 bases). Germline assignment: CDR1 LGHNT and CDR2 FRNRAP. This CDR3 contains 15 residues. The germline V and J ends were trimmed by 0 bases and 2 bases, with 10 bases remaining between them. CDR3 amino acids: CASGLVADINYGYTF. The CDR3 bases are TGTGCTAGTGGTTTGGTAGCGGACATAAACTATGGCTACACCTTC.

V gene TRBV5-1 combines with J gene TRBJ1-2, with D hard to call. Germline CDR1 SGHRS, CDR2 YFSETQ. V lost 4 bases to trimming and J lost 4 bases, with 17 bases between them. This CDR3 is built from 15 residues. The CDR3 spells CASSPEGGPGYGYTF. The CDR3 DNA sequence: TGCGCCAGCAGCCCCGAGGGAGGACCAGGCTATGGCTACACCTTC.

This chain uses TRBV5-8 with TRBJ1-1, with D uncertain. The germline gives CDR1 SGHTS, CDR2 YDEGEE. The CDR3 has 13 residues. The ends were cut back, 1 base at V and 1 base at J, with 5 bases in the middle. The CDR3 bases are TGTGCCAGCAGCTTGACATCGAACACTGAAGCTTTCTTT. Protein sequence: CASSLTSNTEAFF.

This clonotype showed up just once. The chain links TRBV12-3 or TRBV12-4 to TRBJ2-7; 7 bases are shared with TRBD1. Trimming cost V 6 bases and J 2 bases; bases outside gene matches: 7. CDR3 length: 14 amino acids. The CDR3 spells CASSRWDSTYEQYF. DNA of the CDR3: TGTGCCAGCAGCAGATGGGACAGCACCTACGAGCAGTACTTC.

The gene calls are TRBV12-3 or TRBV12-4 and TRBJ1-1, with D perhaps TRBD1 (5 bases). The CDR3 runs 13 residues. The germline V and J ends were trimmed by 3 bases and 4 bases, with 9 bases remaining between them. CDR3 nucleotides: TGTGCCAGCAGTTTTAGAGGGGCCACTGAAGCTTTCTTT. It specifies CASSFRGATEAFF.

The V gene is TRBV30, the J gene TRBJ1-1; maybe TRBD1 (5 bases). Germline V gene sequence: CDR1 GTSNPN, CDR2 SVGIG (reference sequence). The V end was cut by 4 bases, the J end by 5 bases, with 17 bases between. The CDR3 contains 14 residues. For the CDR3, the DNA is TGTGCCTGGACTAACCCGGGGGAATGGACTGAAGCTTTCTTT. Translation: CAWTNPGEWTEAFF. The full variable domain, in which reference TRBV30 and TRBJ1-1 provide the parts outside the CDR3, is SQTIHQWPATLVQPVGSPLSLECTVEGTSNPNLYWYRQAAGRGLQLLFYSVGIGQISSEVPQNLSASRPQDRQFILSSKKLLLSDSGFYLCAWTNPGEWTEAFFGQGTRLTVV.

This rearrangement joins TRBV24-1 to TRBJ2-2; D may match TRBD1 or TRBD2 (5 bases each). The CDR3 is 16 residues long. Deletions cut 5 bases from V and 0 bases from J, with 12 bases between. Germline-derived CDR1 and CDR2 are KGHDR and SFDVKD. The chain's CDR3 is CATSGGDSSNTGELFF. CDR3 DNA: TGTGCCACCAGTGGGGGAGACAGCTCGAACACCGGGGAGCTGTTTTTT.

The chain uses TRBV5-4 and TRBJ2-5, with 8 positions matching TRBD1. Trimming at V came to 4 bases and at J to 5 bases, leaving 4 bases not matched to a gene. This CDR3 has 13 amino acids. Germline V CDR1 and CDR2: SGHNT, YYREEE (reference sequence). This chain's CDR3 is CASSLDRAETQYF. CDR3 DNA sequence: TGTGCCAGCAGCCTGGACAGGGCGGAGACCCAGTACTTC.

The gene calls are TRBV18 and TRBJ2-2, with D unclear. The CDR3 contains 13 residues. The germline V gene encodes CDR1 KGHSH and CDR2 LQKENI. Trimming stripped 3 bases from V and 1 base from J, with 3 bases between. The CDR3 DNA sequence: TGTGCCAGCTCACCGGGGAACACCGGGGAGCTGTTTTTT. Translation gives CASSPGNTGELFF.

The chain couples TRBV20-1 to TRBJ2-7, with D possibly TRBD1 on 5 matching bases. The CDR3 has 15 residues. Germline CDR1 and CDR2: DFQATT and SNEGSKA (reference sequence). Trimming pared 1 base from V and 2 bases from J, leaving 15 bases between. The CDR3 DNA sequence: TGCAGTGCTAGAGGCCCGGACAAGTCTCCCTACGAGCAGTACTTC. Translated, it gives CSARGPDKSPYEQYF.